What follows are 16 T cell receptor beta chains derived from one specimen sequenced in a study of T cell responses to AZD1222 COVID-19 vaccine. This table comes from immunoSEQ multiplex PCR, and its TCRdb copy is limited to in-frame clones, with some not included. The data hold about 170,000 clones, with 90% observed a single time. Sequences were derived from peripheral blood, sampled on day 0 of AZD1222 vaccination. The source of these receptors is an adult in good health.

The V call is TRBV7-9, the J call TRBJ2-3; 7 bases agree with TRBD1. Germline V gives CDR1 SEHNR, CDR2 FQNEAQ (reference sequence). The CDR3 consists of 16 residues. The V gene end was trimmed by 4 bases and the J gene end by 2 bases; junction bases not matched to a gene: 9. Here the CDR3 reads CASSSPPGQNTDTQYF. Here the CDR3 DNA reads TGTGCCAGCAGCTCCCCCCCGGGACAGAACACAGATACGCAGTATTTT.

The V and J genes are TRBV19 and TRBJ1-1; TRBD1 might be the D (5 bases). With 3 bases removed from V and 6 bases from J, the gap between germline ends came to 14 bases. CDR1 and CDR2 (germline): LNHDA, SQIVND (reference sequence). This CDR3 has 14 residues. The CDR3 sequence: CASSMGRGFAEAFF. The CDR3 DNA reads TGTGCCAGTAGTATGGGCCGGGGGTTCGCTGAAGCTTTCTTT.

This clone has only one observation. The CDR3 sequence: CASSYSSQGWKNIQYF. In DNA, the CDR3 is TGTGCCAGCAGTTACTCGTCCCAGGGTTGGAAAAACATTCAGTACTTC. This sequence joins TRBV6-5 and TRBJ2-4, with D possibly being TRBD1 (5 bases). V gave up 0 bases and J gave up 4 bases, with 13 bases separating them. The germline V gene encodes CDR1 MNHEY and CDR2 SVGAGI. The CDR3 runs to 16 residues.

In its sample, this clone was seen once. The chain couples TRBV7-9 to TRBJ2-3; D is perhaps TRBD1 (7 bases). Looked up from germline, CDR1 is SEHNR and CDR2 is FQNEAQ (reference sequence). The V and J ends lost 2 bases and 3 bases respectively, with 15 bases between them. This CDR3 contains 16 residues. The CDR3 DNA is TGTGCCAGCAGCTTATCGCGGTCAGGGGGGACAGATACGCAGTATTTT. Its protein is CASSLSRSGGTDTQYF.

This rearrangement joins TRBV7-8 to TRBJ2-7; D gene ambiguous. The CDR3 totals 14 residues. Germline CDR1 is SGHVS and CDR2 is FQNEAQ. Between the trimmed V and J ends, which lost 1 base and 0 bases, there was a span of 7 bases. CDR3 bases: TGTGCCAGCAGCTTAGACCCTAGCTCCTACGAGCAGTACTTC. This codes for CASSLDPSSYEQYF.

The V call is TRBV11-2, the J call TRBJ2-7; 8 nucleotides match TRBD2. Germline trimming cut 5 bases from V and 1 base from J; bases unmatched to any gene: 7. This CDR3 is 15 amino acids long. The germline V gene encodes CDR1 SGHAT and CDR2 FQNNGV. As DNA, the CDR3 is TGTGCCAGCAGCCGGTCAAGCGGGGGATCCTACGAGCAGTACTTC. Protein product: CASSRSSGGSYEQYF.

The V and J genes are TRBV2 and TRBJ2-5, with 9 bases fitting TRBD2. The CDR3 consists of 15 residues. The germline V gene has CDR1 SNHLY and CDR2 FYNNEI. V dropped 10 bases and J dropped 5; count of bases not matched to a gene: 14. The CDR3 coding sequence is TGTGCCACCGCCCCGGGGCTTAGCGGGGGTGAGACCCAGTACTTC. Its protein product is CATAPGLSGGETQYF.

This CDR3 is CASSSQGHQETQYF. The CDR3 DNA reads TGCGCCAGCAGCTCGCAGGGACACCAAGAGACCCAGTACTTC. This chain connects TRBV5-1 to TRBJ2-5; tentatively, D is TRBD1 or TRBD2 (5 bases each). The CDR3 runs to 14 residues. Per germline, CDR1 SGHRS and CDR2 YFSETQ. The germline V and J ends were trimmed by 3 bases and 0 bases, with 9 bases remaining between them.

The CDR3 sequence is CASSSPGALSLVGGNTIYF. The CDR3 nucleotides read TGTGCCAGCAGCTCCCCGGGGGCTCTATCGCTCGTAGGAGGAAACACCATATATTTT. The gene calls are TRBV7-9 and TRBJ1-3; tentative D call: TRBD1 (6 bases). The germline CDR1 and CDR2 sequences are SEHNR and FQNEAQ (reference sequence). Trimming took 4 bases from V and 4 from J, leaving 26 bases between them. CDR3 length: 19 amino acids.

The V call is TRBV19, the J call TRBJ1-2; D remains ambiguous. Trimming pared 4 bases from V and 7 bases from J, leaving 10 bases between. The CDR3 runs 12 residues. Per germline, CDR1 LNHDA and CDR2 SQIVND (reference sequence). Here the CDR3 reads CASSTAVGGYTF. For the CDR3, the DNA is TGTGCCAGTAGTACCGCGGTTGGTGGCTACACCTTC.

About this clone itself: The junction and the germline gene differ at one end; a read error may be behind it. This rearrangement joins TRBV5-4 to TRBJ1-1, with a tentative D call TRBD1 (5 bases). This CDR3 has 13 residues. The germline V gene encodes CDR1 SGHNT and CDR2 YYREEE (reference sequence). CDR3 residues: CASSLTSLTGARF. The CDR3 DNA follows: TGTGCCAGCAGCTTGACCTCATTAACCGGGGCGCGGTTT.

The CDR3 bases are TGTGCCAGCAGAGCCGGGACTAGCGTCTTTTCAGATACGCAGTATTTT. It is translated as CASRAGTSVFSDTQYF. The V gene is TRBV11-2, the J gene TRBJ2-3, with 10 bases matching TRBD2. With V trimmed by 6 bases and J by 4 bases, 10 bases remained unmatched. Germline-derived CDR1 and CDR2 are SGHAT and FQNNGV. The length of the CDR3 is 16 residues.

The gene calls are TRBV5-5 and TRBJ1-2, with D possibly being TRBD1 (5 bases). V lost 0 bases and J 8 bases, leaving 23 bases between the germline ends. CDR3 length equals 17 residues. Germline V gene sequence: CDR1 SGHKS, CDR2 YYEKEE (reference sequence). In DNA, the CDR3 is TGTGCCAGCAGCTTGGTAGTCGTGGTCGGGGGGTCGAGAGGCTACACCTTC. Translated: CASSLVVVVGGSRGYTF.

This clone appeared a single time. The chain is built from TRBV3-1 (or the pseudogene TRBV3-2) and TRBJ1-2, with D hard to call. Germline-derived CDR1 and CDR2 are LGHDT and YNNKEL (reference sequence). This CDR3 spans 13 amino acids. V lost 2 bases, J lost 7 bases, and 11 bases lay in between. The DNA of the CDR3 is TGTGCCAGCAGCCAATTAGATGGTGGTGGCTACACCTTC. It yields the protein CASSQLDGGGYTF.

V gene TRBV11-3 combines with J gene TRBJ2-2; the D gene could be TRBD1 or TRBD2 (6 bases each). V was clipped by 3 bases and J by 0 bases, with 14 bases between them. CDR3 length equals 17 residues. Germline-derived CDR1 and CDR2 are SGHNT and YENEEA. CDR3 sequence (DNA): TGTGCCAGCAGCTTCACTCTTCGGGGGCCGAACACCGGGGAGCTGTTTTTT. Translating it yields CASSFTLRGPNTGELFF.

This rearrangement joins TRBV18 to TRBJ1-2, with 8 bases aligning to TRBD1. The CDR3 totals 15 residues. The J segment lost 4 bases and the V segment lost 3 bases, leaving 7 bases of the junction unmatched. In germline, CDR1 is KGHSH, CDR2 LQKENI. CDR3 DNA: TGTGCCAGCTCACCCTTGGAAGGACAGGGCTATGGCTACACCTTC. This gives the protein CASSPLEGQGYGYTF.